A selection of T cell receptor beta chains follows, all from one sample in a study of T cell repertoires in cytomegalovirus infection. TCRdb itself ran the reads through MiXCR, one entry per CDR3 protein. Of about 150,000 distinct CDR3 sequences in the sample, about 25% were seen once. The sequencing input was PBMCs. These receptor sequences come from a human donor in good health (CMV status not recorded). Some clones in this sample may be carry-over from other donors' samples. The CDR3 runs from the conserved cysteine through the conserved F or W. Fields, in order: D gene, J gene, clone size, V gene, CDR3 protein, CDR3 DNA. D genes are given only for firm matches. The size entry is marked missing in some rows and otherwise reads once, few, many or a size class.

>-|TRBJ2-7|-|TRBV7-2
CASSAQGAYEQYF
TGTGCCAGCAGTGCCCAAGGGGCCTACGAGCAGTACTTC
>-|TRBJ2-7|many|TRBV7-2
CASSLSVANIYEQYF
TGTGCCAGCAGCTTAAGTGTCGCAAACATCTACGAGCAGTACTTC
>-|TRBJ2-7|few|TRBV28
CASTTGPSYEQYF
TGTGCCAGCACCACCGGGCCTTCCTACGAGCAGTACTTC
>-|TRBJ1-5|few|TRBV27
CASSSRGLSNQPQHF
TGTGCCAGCAGTTCTCGTGGTTTGAGCAATCAGCCCCAGCATTTT
>TRBD2|TRBJ2-7|few|TRBV28
CASSLSSSGTYEQYF
TGTGCCAGCAGTTTGTCTTCTAGCGGCACCTACGAGCAGTACTTC
>-|TRBJ2-7|many|TRBV4-3
CASSQDKGPYEQYF
TGCGCCAGCAGCCAAGATAAGGGACCCTACGAGCAGTACTTC
>-|TRBJ1-5|many|TRBV7-2
CASSLNRNNQPQHF
TGTGCCAGCAGCCTTAACAGGAACAATCAGCCCCAGCATTTT
>TRBD1|TRBJ1-4|many|TRBV7-2
CASSARGQVGGKLFF
TGTGCCAGCAGCGCAAGAGGACAGGTTGGAGGAAAACTGTTTTTT
>-|TRBJ1-3|-|TRBV2
CASKVSGSGNTIYF
TGTGCCAGCAAAGTTAGCGGCTCTGGAAACACCATATATTTT
>-|TRBJ1-5|-|TRBV18
CASSPPKSSNQPQHF
TGTGCCAGCTCACCACCGAAGAGCAGCAATCAGCCCCAGCATTTT
>TRBD2|TRBJ2-1|many|TRBV7-2
CASSLGLAGGTEQFF
TGTGCCAGCAGCTTAGGACTAGCGGGAGGAACTGAGCAGTTCTTC
>-|TRBJ1-3|-|TRBV6-2/TRBV6-3
CASTTGGANGNTIYF
TGTGCCAGCACGACGGGGGGCGCGAATGGAAACACCATATATTTT
>-|TRBJ2-3|many|TRBV7-2
CASSLVIASDTQYF
TGTGCCAGCAGCTTAGTAATAGCGTCAGATACGCAGTATTTT
>-|TRBJ2-5|many|TRBV7-2
CASSLAFRGETQYF
TGTGCCAGCAGCTTAGCGTTCAGGGGAGAGACCCAGTACTTC
>-|TRBJ1-2|many|TRBV7-2
CASSKQGANYGYTF
TGTGCCAGCAGCAAACAGGGTGCTAACTATGGCTACACCTTC
>-|TRBJ2-3|-|TRBV14
CASSQDPASRVADTQYF
TGTGCCAGCAGCCAAGATCCGGCTAGTCGGGTAGCAGATACGCAGTATTTT
>-|TRBJ1-1|-|TRBV27
CASSLLGEAEAFF
TGTGCCAGCAGTTTATTGGGGGAGGCTGAAGCTTTCTTT
>-|TRBJ2-3|-|TRBV15
CATSGTGWADTQYF
TGTGCCACCAGCGGTACAGGGTGGGCAGATACGCAGTATTTT
>TRBD1|TRBJ2-7|-|TRBV11-1
CASSSPGTGLYEQYF
TGTGCCAGCAGCTCTCCCGGGACAGGGTTGTACGAGCAGTACTTC
>TRBD1|TRBJ2-6|few|TRBV19
CATSDRGTSGANVLTF
TGTGCCACCTCGGACAGGGGAACGAGCGGGGCCAACGTCCTGACTTTC
>TRBD1|TRBJ2-3|-|TRBV20-1
CSARGFGQGGLMDTQYF
TGCAGTGCTAGAGGCTTTGGACAGGGGGGGCTCATGGATACGCAGTATTTT
>-|TRBJ2-5|-|TRBV6-8
CASSPWGAGVSETQYF
TGTGCCAGCAGTCCCTGGGGGGCGGGAGTTTCAGAGACCCAGTACTTC
>-|TRBJ2-7|-|TRBV7-2
CASSFGRDTYEQYF
TGTGCCAGCAGCTTCGGCAGGGATACCTACGAGCAGTACTTC
>-|TRBJ2-2|few|TRBV29-1
CSVETGYTGELFF
TGCAGCGTTGAGACAGGCTACACCGGGGAGCTGTTTTTT
>-|TRBJ2-7|few|TRBV4-1
CASSQDWGGPLYEQYF
TGCGCCAGCAGCCAAGACTGGGGAGGCCCCCTTTACGAGCAGTACTTC
>-|TRBJ2-2|-|TRBV7-8
CASSRSVGATGELFF
TGTGCCAGCAGCCGGAGTGTGGGGGCCACCGGGGAGCTGTTTTTT
>-|TRBJ2-3|many|TRBV7-3
CASSFGRSTDTQYF
TGTGCCAGCAGCTTCGGACGTAGCACAGATACGCAGTATTTT
>-|TRBJ2-1|many|TRBV6-2/TRBV6-3
CASSRGTYNEQFF
TGTGCCAGCAGTCGCGGTACTTACAATGAGCAGTTCTTC
>TRBD2|TRBJ2-1|-|TRBV4-2
CASSQARGSSYNEQFF
TGTGCCAGCAGCCAAGCACGCGGGAGCTCCTACAATGAGCAGTTCTTC
>-|TRBJ2-1|many|TRBV7-2
CASSLEGGHPNNEQFF
TGTGCCAGCAGCTTAGAGGGTGGGCACCCTAACAATGAGCAGTTCTTC
>-|TRBJ2-3|-|TRBV29-1
CSVAVRGSGDTQYF
TGCAGCGTTGCTGTCAGGGGATCGGGAGATACGCAGTATTTT
>TRBD1|TRBJ1-1|-|TRBV20-1
CSASGTGAAFF
TGCAGTGCTAGCGGGACAGGGGCAGCTTTCTTT
>TRBD2|TRBJ2-1|-|TRBV2
CASSGASYNEQFF
TGTGCCAGTAGCGGGGCTTCCTACAATGAGCAGTTCTTC
>-|TRBJ1-2|-|TRBV20-1
CSARDKPSRQPLFYGYTF
TGCAGTGCTAGAGATAAGCCAAGTAGACAGCCGCTCTTCTATGGCTACACCTTC
>-|TRBJ1-4|many|TRBV12-3/TRBV12-4
CASGEQTNEKLFF
TGTGCCAGCGGGGAGCAAACTAATGAAAAACTGTTTTTT
>-|TRBJ1-2|many|TRBV7-9
CASSFSNGYTF
TGTGCCAGCAGCTTTTCGAATGGCTACACCTTC